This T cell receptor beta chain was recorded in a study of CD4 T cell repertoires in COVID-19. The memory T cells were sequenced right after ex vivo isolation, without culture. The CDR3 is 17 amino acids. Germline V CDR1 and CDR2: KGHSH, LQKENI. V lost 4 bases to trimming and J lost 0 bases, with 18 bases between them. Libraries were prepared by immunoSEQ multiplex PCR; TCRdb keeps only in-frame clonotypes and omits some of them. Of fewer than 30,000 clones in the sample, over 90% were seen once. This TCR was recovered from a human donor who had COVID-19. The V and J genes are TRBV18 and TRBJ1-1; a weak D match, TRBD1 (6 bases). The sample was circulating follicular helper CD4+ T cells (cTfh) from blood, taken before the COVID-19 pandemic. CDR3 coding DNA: TGTGCCAGCTCACGTGAGTACCTGCCAGGGGTGAACACTGAAGCTTTCTTT. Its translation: CASSREYLPGVNTEAFF.